This TCR beta chain emerged from a study of PD-L1 blockade in urothelial cancer (dated by TCRdb to 2017 to 2019). Background for the entire study: All patients started therapy around 2014 and received atezolizumab 1,200 mg intravenously every 3 weeks. Durable clinical benefit meant progression-free survival longer than 6 months, and TCR features were also tested against progression-free and overall survival. Some 29 patients had pretreatment blood TCR-seq, roughly 24 had at least one posttreatment blood collection, and roughly 24 had tumor TCR-seq. Blood samples were analyzed 3 weeks after the start of treatment (second dose) and 6 weeks after the start of treatment. Blood samples gave a median of about 130,000 T cells and under 85,000 unique TCRs, with a median clonality of approximately 0.078. About 90% of the roughly 30 patients were identified as males with urothelial cancer of bladder origin, and a prior smoking history was reported by 18 of 29 patients. Pretreatment tumor samples and matched peripheral blood, collected serially before and after atezolizumab treatment, underwent TCR sequencing. The study, an exploratory multi-omic analysis, examined somatic, immune and clinical correlates of response to PD-L1 blockade with atezolizumab in urothelial cancer. In the same patients who had TCR sequencing, pretreatment tumors also underwent whole exome sequencing and RNA sequencing. Nine patients achieved durable clinical benefit and 20 did not. Patients had an ECOG performance status of 0 or 1 and had received between 0 and 3 prior chemotherapy regimens.

This specimen's time point label, per the study, means: pretreatment peripheral blood. A total of under 35 patients with locally advanced or metastatic urothelial carcinoma, treated at Memorial Sloan Kettering on a trial protocol, made up the cohort. Peripheral blood mononuclear cells were collected pretreatment and during treatment, with between 1 and 8 total time points per patient. The Qiagen DNeasy Blood extraction kit was used to purify genomic DNA from total PBMCs and from tumor samples. Collected pretreatment and during treatment, PBMCs were isolated and stored as previously described. Concerning this clone itself: Its antigen remains unidentified. No base quality values were provided; no much bigger clone lies one nucleotide off.

Findings and caveats that apply to the study as a whole: A pretreatment peripheral blood TCR clonality below the median was linked to improved progression-free and overall survival. Because the sample size was small (n ≈ 27) and many exploratory analyses were performed, the results are intended to be hypothesis-generating. Patients with durable benefit showed greater expansion of tumor-associated TCR clones in peripheral blood 3 weeks after starting treatment (n = 22, p = 0.022).

Synthetic TCR analog templates were spiked into each PCR to estimate absolute template abundance from read counts. The immunoSEQ assay was used to amplify TCRbeta CDR3 regions from genomic DNA with bias-controlled V and J gene primers. Sequencing of rearranged TCRbeta segments was performed at approximately 20X coverage. The study's own analysis went as follows. Clustering was used to correct sequencing errors, and CDR3s were annotated against IMGT to assign V, D and J genes. Only productive TCRbeta rearrangements were used in downstream analyses, excluding out-of-frame or stop-codon sequences. Clonality was computed as one minus Shannon entropy normalized by the log of the number of unique productive sequences. Fisher's exact test with Benjamini-Hochberg correction, using a cutoff of adjusted p below 0.01, was how clones that differed between time points or between blood and tumor were identified. Not all clones reach the TCRdb copy of this immuneACCESS table, which keeps in-frame sequences only. Checked studies attribute under half of the gap to unresolved V genes and leave the rest unexplained. From that table come the V and J calls and clone size; the DNA was used to work out D and trimming. This sample has around 82,000 clones in its table, and roughly 84% of those were observed once. The ten largest clones take up roughly 2% of the sample.

This material consisted of PBMCs, taken around atezolizumab (anti-PD-L1) treatment. The TCR was taken from a man in his sixties with urothelial cancer.

The CDR3 region: CASSPTATTDTQYF. In nucleotide form, the sequence is TGTGCCAGTAGCCCGACAGCTACGACAGATACGCAGTATTTT. This receptor chain uses TRBV19 and TRBJ2-3; perhaps TRBD1 is the D gene, with 5 bases matching. From the germline V gene (reference sequence), CDR1 is LNHDA and CDR2 is SQIVND. Trimming at the junction amounts to 6 bases on V and 3 bases on J, and the germline ends lie 13 bases apart. Spanning cysteine to phenylalanine, the CDR3 consists of 14 amino acids. The retained sequence is limited to the CDR3, 42 bases, with the frame set at the first base. Where the CDR3 stops, the reference TRBV19 and TRBJ2-3 genes take over; the full variable domain is DGGITQSPKYLFRKEGQNVTLSCEQNLNHDAMYWYRQDPGQGLRLIYYSQIVNDFQKGDIAEGYSVSREKKESFPLTVTSAQKNPTAFYLCASSPTATTDTQYFGPGTRLTVL.